This T cell receptor (beta chain) is drawn from a study of T cell responses to AZD1222 COVID-19 vaccine. Study-wide background: Analyses pooled second doses at about 4 or about 12 weeks.

Sequenced by immunoSEQ multiplex PCR; TCRdb stores in-frame clones only, minus some. The sample includes about 86,000 clones, 70% to 80% of them seen just once. This clone was recorded a few times. Its target is unknown. Germline lookup yields CDR1 SGHVS and CDR2 FQNEAQ. The V gene end was trimmed by 5 bases and the J gene end by 2 bases; junction bases not matched to a gene: 13. The CDR3 is 17 amino acids. Study-wide results and caveats: Of spike-specific TCRs, nearly half reportedly target regions left unmutated in variants. At 160-218 and 743-854, vaccine-associated CD4 TCRs were dominant, and they spanned spike. The donor group comprised mostly white British people and more females; the analysis possibly underestimated clonal diversity.

The receptor comes from an adult in good health. The specimen comprised peripheral blood, sampled on day 0 of AZD1222 vaccination. V is TRBV7-8 and J is TRBJ2-7; 9 bases align to TRBD2. CDR3 bases: TGTGCCAGCAGCCCCCGAATAATCTTAGCGGGAGCCTACGAGCAGTACTTC. Translating it yields CASSPRIILAGAYEQYF.